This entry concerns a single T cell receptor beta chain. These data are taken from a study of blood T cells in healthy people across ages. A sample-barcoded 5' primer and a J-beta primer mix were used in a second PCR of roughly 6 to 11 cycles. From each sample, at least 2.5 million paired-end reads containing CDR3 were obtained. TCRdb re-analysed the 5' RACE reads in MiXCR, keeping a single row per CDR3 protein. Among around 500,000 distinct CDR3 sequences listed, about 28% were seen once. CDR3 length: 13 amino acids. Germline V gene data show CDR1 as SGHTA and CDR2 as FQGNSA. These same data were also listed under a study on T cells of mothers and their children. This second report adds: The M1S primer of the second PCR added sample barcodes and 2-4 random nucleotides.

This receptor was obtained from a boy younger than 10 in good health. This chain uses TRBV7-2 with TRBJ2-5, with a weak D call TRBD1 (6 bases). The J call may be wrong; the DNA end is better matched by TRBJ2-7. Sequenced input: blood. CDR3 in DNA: TGTGCCAGCAGCAACACAGGGATTTACGAGCAGTACTTC. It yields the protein CASSNTGIYEQYF.